The rows below give T cell receptor beta chains drawn from one sample of a study of blood T cell repertoires in COVID-19. Generated by immunoSEQ multiplex PCR, the TCRdb table keeps only in-frame clones and is missing some. The data hold fewer than 200,000 clones, with around 83% observed a single time. Input material: PBMCs or T cells enriched from blood (not recorded which). All receptors derive from a woman aged 50 to 65 in a cohort exposed to, infected with or recovered from COVID-19 (not recorded which). The CDR3 runs from the conserved cysteine through the conserved F or W. The D gene is left open where the match is weak. Size tells how often a clone was seen (once, few, many) or the class of an expanded clone, and some rows leave it out.

D gene,clone size,J gene,V gene,CDR3 DNA,CDR3 protein
.,few,TRBJ2-7,TRBV28,TGTGCCAGCTCGGGGGTCACCTACGAGCAGTACTTC,CASSGVTYEQYF
.,.,TRBJ2-5,TRBV27,TGTGCCAGCAGTTTACGACCCAGGGCGGGGGAGACCCAGTACTTC,CASSLRPRAGETQYF
TRBD1,.,TRBJ1-1,TRBV4-2,TGTGCCAGCAGCCTACAGACAGGGTCTACTGAAGCTTTCTTT,CASSLQTGSTEAFF
.,.,TRBJ1-2,TRBV27,TGTGCCAGCAGTTTAATCCCACAGGACAACGGCTACACCTTC,CASSLIPQDNGYTF
.,few,TRBJ1-4,TRBV7-9,TGTGCCAGCAGCCTCGACAGTACAACTAATGAAAAACTGTTTTTT,CASSLDSTTNEKLFF
TRBD1,.,TRBJ2-2,TRBV6-5,TGTGCCAGCAGGCCGCAGGGGGTAGGGACCGGGGAGCTGTTTTTT,CASRPQGVGTGELFF
.,once,TRBJ1-1,TRBV5-1,TGCGCCAGCAGCTTCGAGCGGGACACTGAAGCTTTCTTT,CASSFERDTEAFF
.,.,TRBJ1-5,TRBV5-1,TGCGCCAGCAGCTTGGGCGACTTCCAGCCCCAGCATTTT,CASSLGDFQPQHF
.,.,TRBJ2-7,TRBV7-6,TGTGCCAGCAGCTCGGACAGCGCCTACGAGCAGTACTTC,CASSSDSAYEQYF
TRBD2,.,TRBJ2-1,TRBV5-6,TGTGCCAGCAGCACCCTCGGACTAGCGGGGTACAATGAGCAGTTCTTC,CASSTLGLAGYNEQFF
.,.,TRBJ1-6,TRBV10-2,TGCGCCAGCTCTGGGGCGGGGAGGCCACCCCTCCACTTT,CASSGAGRPPLHF
.,.,TRBJ1-1,TRBV27,TGTGCCAGCAGTTTATCTCGCGGGGTTCAGAGAGCTTTCTTT,CASSLSRGVQRAFF
TRBD2,.,TRBJ2-5,TRBV10-3,TGTGCCATCAGCGGGACTAGCGGGGGGACCCAAGACCAAGAGACCCAGTACTTC,CAISGTSGGTQDQETQYF
.,.,TRBJ1-3,TRBV30,TGTGCCTGGGGTTCGTACTCTGGAAACACCATATATTTT,CAWGSYSGNTIYF
TRBD1,once,TRBJ2-3,TRBV24-1,TGTGCCACCAGTGAACAGGGGGTTTACCTCACAGATACGCAGTATTTT,CATSEQGVYLTDTQYF
TRBD1,few,TRBJ2-7,TRBV15,TGTGCCACCAGAAATGCCGGGACAGGCTCCTACGAGCAGTACTTC,CATRNAGTGSYEQYF
.,.,TRBJ1-2,TRBV29-1,TGCAGCGTCACGACAGGTAGTGGCTACACCTTC,CSVTTGSGYTF
.,.,TRBJ1-1,TRBV30,TGTGCCTGGGGGCAGGGGCTCGAGGGGACGGAGGCTTTCTTT,CAWGQGLEGTEAFF
.,.,TRBJ1-5,TRBV30,TGTGCCTGGAGCGACCGACAGATCAATCAGCCCCAGCATTTT,CAWSDRQINQPQHF
.,.,TRBJ2-3,TRBV2,TGTGCCAGCAGTGATTATGCCCAGCGGAGCACAGATACGCAGTATTTT,CASSDYAQRSTDTQYF
.,.,TRBJ1-1,TRBV30,TGTGCCTGGAGTGTAGGACAGAAAACTGAAGCTTTCTTT,CAWSVGQKTEAFF
.,.,TRBJ2-7,TRBV11-3,TGTGCCAGCCCAGGACACGAGAAGATCTACGAGCAGTACTTC,CASPGHEKIYEQYF
.,.,TRBJ2-7,TRBV5-4,TGTGCCAGCAGCCGGGACTCGGTCTACGAGCAGTACTTC,CASSRDSVYEQYF
.,once,TRBJ2-3,TRBV14,TGTGCCAGCAGCCAAGATCTGCAGGGCTCGGAGTATTTT,CASSQDLQGSEYF
TRBD2,.,TRBJ2-2,TRBV28,TGTGCCAGCAGGGCGGGGGGGTTGAACACCGGGGAGCTGTTTTTT,CASRAGGLNTGELFF
TRBD1,.,TRBJ1-6,TRBV5-1,TGCGCCAGCAGCTCTCGACAGGGAGGTTCACCCCTCCACTTT,CASSSRQGGSPLHF
.,.,TRBJ1-6,TRBV18,TGTGCCAGCTCAAAAGGGGGAAACTCACCCCTCCACTTT,CASSKGGNSPLHF
TRBD2,.,TRBJ2-7,TRBV5-6,TGTGCCAGCACAATAGCGGGGGCGGGTTACGAGCAGTACTTC,CASTIAGAGYEQYF
TRBD1,.,TRBJ1-5,TRBV19,TGTGCCAGTAGTATACGGGTTGAGGGGGCCCCGGGGCAGCCCCAGCATTTT,CASSIRVEGAPGQPQHF
.,once,TRBJ1-2,TRBV7-3,TGTGCCAGCAGCTTAGTCTTTGCCCCGGACAGATATGGCTACACCTTC,CASSLVFAPDRYGYTF
TRBD2,once,TRBJ2-1,TRBV5-8,TGTGCCAGCAGCACCCGGGGGGGAACTTACAATGAGCAGTTCTTC,CASSTRGGTYNEQFF
TRBD1,.,TRBJ2-2,TRBV7-3,TGTGCCAGCAGCCTCGGGACAGGGGCCACCGGGGAGCTGTTTTTT,CASSLGTGATGELFF
.,.,TRBJ2-3,TRBV18,TGTGCCAGCTCGCGGGACTTCGGGGATACGCAGTATTTT,CASSRDFGDTQYF
.,.,TRBJ1-6,TRBV3-1/TRBV3-2,TGTGCCAGCAGCCAGGTTTGGGGCCAAGGCTCACCCCTCCACTTT,CASSQVWGQGSPLHF
.,.,TRBJ1-2,TRBV28,TGTGCCAGCAGTTTGGTCGGAGGCTATGGCTACACCTTC,CASSLVGGYGYTF
.,many,TRBJ1-5,TRBV24-1,TGTGCCACCAGTGTTGGACTGTCGAATCAGCCCCAGCATTTT,CATSVGLSNQPQHF
.,.,TRBJ2-2,TRBV3-1/TRBV3-2,TGTGCCAGCAGTCAGAACACCGGGGAGCTGTTTTTT,CASSQNTGELFF
.,.,TRBJ2-7,TRBV2,TGTGCCAGCATGTTGGAGGGACTGATATCCTACGAGCAGTACTTC,CASMLEGLISYEQYF
.,.,TRBJ1-6,TRBV3-1/TRBV3-2,TGTGCCAGCAGCCAAGTAGGGGCTTCACCCCTCCACTTT,CASSQVGASPLHF
.,.,TRBJ1-1,TRBV6-5,TGTGCCAGCAGTTACTCGGAATTCGGGACTGAAGCTTTCTTT,CASSYSEFGTEAFF
.,.,TRBJ2-2,TRBV18,TGTGCCAGCTCACCGTTAGGACTACAGGGGTACTCCGGGGAGCTGTTTTTT,CASSPLGLQGYSGELFF
.,.,TRBJ2-1,TRBV11-1,TGTGCCAGCAGCTCCGGCGGGGGACACTCCTACAATGAGCAGTTCTTC,CASSSGGGHSYNEQFF
.,.,TRBJ1-2,TRBV12-5,TGTGCTAGTGGTTTTGGGCGTCTTCGAGACTATGGCTACACCTTC,CASGFGRLRDYGYTF
TRBD1,.,TRBJ1-4,TRBV6-2/TRBV6-3,TGTGCCAGCAGCTTGACGCCACAGGGGTACGGTGAAAAACTGTTTTTT,CASSLTPQGYGEKLFF
.,.,TRBJ2-3,TRBV21-1,TGTGCCAGCAGCATCACCCTCTGGACAGGGAGGACCACAGATACGCAGTATTTT,CASSITLWTGRTTDTQYF
TRBD2,.,TRBJ2-2,TRBV30,TGTGCCTGGAGTACCCGGGGGAGCCTAGCGGGGGTTCCGGGGGAGCTGTTTTTT,CAWSTRGSLAGVPGELFF
TRBD1,.,TRBJ2-3,TRBV6-1,TGTGCCAGCAGTGACCGATGGACAGGGGCTTCGACGCAGTATTTT,CASSDRWTGASTQYF
.,.,TRBJ2-1,TRBV18,TGTGCCAGCTCACCAGTACAGTCCGTTTACTACAATGAGCAGTTCTTC,CASSPVQSVYYNEQFF
TRBD1,.,TRBJ1-1,TRBV11-2,TGTGCCAGCAGCTTTCTGAGGGGGCGATCGGGCACTGAAGCTTTCTTT,CASSFLRGRSGTEAFF
TRBD1,.,TRBJ2-1,TRBV9,TGTGCCAGCAGCGCCCAAACCGGGACAGGGTTAGTCAATGAGCAGTTCTTC,CASSAQTGTGLVNEQFF
.,medium-sized,TRBJ1-5,TRBV5-5,TGTGCCAGCAGCTGGGGGCAGGTCAGCAATCAGCCCCAGCATTTT,CASSWGQVSNQPQHF
TRBD1,.,TRBJ1-2,TRBV5-1,TGCGCCAGCAGCTCCACCCAGGGACAGGGGAATAATGGCTACACCTTC,CASSSTQGQGNNGYTF
TRBD1,many,TRBJ1-5,TRBV28,TGTGCCAGCAGCGGACACTTCACAGGGGGGAAACAGCCCCAGCATTTT,CASSGHFTGGKQPQHF
.,.,TRBJ1-3,TRBV9,TGTGCCAGCAGCGGAGGAGCCAGGGGCAGCTCTGGAAACACCATATATTTT,CASSGGARGSSGNTIYF